The text below deals with one T cell receptor (beta chain). CDR3 length: 15 residues. CDR1 is MNHEY, CDR2 SVGAGI, per germline. The ends lost 6 bases at V and 6 bases at J; junction bases unmatched: 4. The data originate from a study of blood T cell repertoires in COVID-19. Generated by immunoSEQ multiplex PCR, the TCRdb table keeps only in-frame clones and is missing some. The top ten clones hold more than 20% of a sample with approximately 79,000 clones, roughly 82% of them seen once. The specimen was peripheral blood. The chain has TRBV6-5 and TRBJ2-1; 14 bases line up with TRBD2. The origin of this receptor is a woman aged 50 to 60 with acute or convalescent COVID-19. The CDR3 DNA sequence: TGTGCCAGCAGCCGGGGACTAGCGGGGGTCAATGAGCAGTTCTTC. Its protein is CASSRGLAGVNEQFF.